This T cell receptor (beta chain) was identified in a study of blood T cell repertoires in COVID-19. Profiled with immunoSEQ multiplex PCR; TCRdb holds only in-frame clones, not every one. The table has roughly 150,000 clones, about 83% seen once. The V gene's germline CDR1 is LNHDA and CDR2 SQIVND (reference sequence). V lost 4 bases and J lost 2, with 9 bases in between. This CDR3 comprises 13 residues. The sequenced sample was peripheral blood. This sequence originates from a woman aged 80 or over with COVID-19, enrolled during active disease. The chain has TRBV19 and TRBJ2-7; D remains ambiguous. CDR3 bases: TGTGCCAGTAGTAGGGCCACCACCTACGAGCAGTACTTC. This encodes CASSRATTYEQYF.